These 25 T cell receptor beta chains came from one sample sequenced in a study of blood T cells in healthy people across ages. Alongside a J-beta primer mix, a sample-barcoded 5' primer served in a second PCR lasting roughly 6 to 12 cycles. TCRdb analysed the 5' RACE reads with MiXCR anew, one entry per CDR3 protein. The repertoire holds 1.5 million to 2 million distinct CDR3 sequences, with about two fifths as singletons. Material: blood. These receptors originate from a human donor in good health.

The chain links TRBV5-5 to TRBJ1-2; the D is unclear. CDR3 size: 11 residues. With 0 bases removed from V and 10 bases from J, the gap between germline ends came to 7 bases. CDR1 is SGHKS and CDR2 is YYEKEE in the germline V gene (reference sequence). In DNA form, the CDR3 reads TGTGCCAGCAGCTTGGAACAGAACTACACCTTC. Translation gives CASSLEQNYTF. The entire variable domain, with the rest obtained from reference TRBV5-5 and TRBJ1-2, is as follows: DAGVTQSPTHLIKTRGQQVTLRCSPISGHKSVSWYQQVLGQGPQFIFQYYEKEERGRGNFPDRFSARQFPNYSSELNVNALLLGDSALYLCASSLEQNYTFGSGTRLTVV.

This chain uses TRBV11-3 with TRBJ1-2, with D perhaps TRBD1 (5 bases). There are 13 residues in the CDR3. The V end was cut by 4 bases, the J end by 8 bases, with 14 bases between. CDR1 and CDR2 (germline): SGHNT, YENEEA. Written as DNA, the CDR3 is TGTGCCAGCAGCTCCCGTGGGACCGAAGGCTACACCTTC. Translation: CASSSRGTEGYTF.

This chain links TRBV29-1 with TRBJ2-1; 9 bases agree with TRBD2. Germline CDR1 SQVTM, CDR2 ANQGSEA. This CDR3 is built from 18 residues. With 5 bases clipped from V and 2 bases from J, the junction kept 16 bases outside the gene matches. The DNA of the CDR3 is TGCAGCGTTTCCGATTTAGCGGGGGTACACTTACCCTACAATGAGCAGTTCTTC. Amino acids: CSVSDLAGVHLPYNEQFF.

This clonotype occurred a few times. The rearrangement uses TRBV10-3 and TRBJ2-3; D is uncertain. Per germline, CDR1 ENHRY and CDR2 SYGVKD. The ends were cut back, 10 bases at V and 0 bases at J, with 17 bases in the middle. The CDR3 contains 15 residues. CDR3 protein: CATSPRDISTDTQYF. In nucleotides, the CDR3 is TGTGCCACCTCTCCGAGAGACATTAGCACAGATACGCAGTATTTT.

This clonotype was picked up a small number of times. The rearrangement joins TRBV12-3 or TRBV12-4 to TRBJ2-1, with 7 nucleotides matching TRBD2. Trimming at V came to 4 bases and at J to 8 bases, leaving 8 bases not matched to a gene. The CDR3 covers 14 residues. This chain's CDR3 is CASSSASGGYEQFF. CDR3 sequence (DNA): TGTGCCAGCAGTTCTGCTAGCGGTGGGTATGAGCAGTTCTTC.

The chain has TRBV11-2 and TRBJ2-3; perhaps TRBD1 as D (6 bases). The CDR3 consists of 15 residues. Germline V gene sequence: CDR1 SGHAT, CDR2 FQNNGV. Deletions cut 3 bases from V and 1 base from J, with 11 bases between. DNA of the CDR3: TGTGCCAGCAGCTTGACAGGCAAACGCACAGATACGCAGTATTTT. This gives the protein CASSLTGKRTDTQYF.

The J gene is TRBJ2-7, the V gene TRBV6-1; TRBD1 matches 11 bases. The CDR3 is made up of 16 amino acids. Trimming cost V 4 bases and J 5 bases; bases outside gene matches: 10. Per the germline V gene, CDR1 is MNHNS and CDR2 is SASEGT. This CDR3 reads CASSALGQGAKDEQYF. CDR3 coding DNA: TGTGCCAGCAGTGCTCTAGGACAGGGGGCGAAGGACGAGCAGTACTTC.

This clonotype was detected many times. The rearrangement joins TRBV9 to TRBJ2-7, with 12 bases matching TRBD2. CDR3 length equals 14 residues. The V gene end was trimmed by 4 bases and the J gene end by 4 bases; junction bases not matched to a gene: 3. Germline-derived CDR1 and CDR2 are SGDLS and YYNGEE. CDR3 DNA: TGTGCCAGCAGCATCGGGACTAGCGGGTACGAGCAGTACTTC. This codes for CASSIGTSGYEQYF. Full variable domain (remainder filled in from reference TRBV9 and TRBJ2-7): DSGVTQTPKHLITATGQRVTLRCSPRSGDLSVYWYQQSLDQGLQFLIQYYNGEERAKGNILERFSAQQFPDLHSELNLSSLELGDSALYFCASSIGTSGYEQYFGPGTRLTVT.

This chain links TRBV29-1 with TRBJ2-4, with a weak D call TRBD1 (5 bases). The CDR3 consists of 18 residues. V shed 7 bases and J shed 5 bases, with 30 bases lying between them. CDR1 is SQVTM, CDR2 ANQGSEA, per germline. The CDR3 bases are TGCAGCGCGGCTCAGGGTTATAGTAGATTCGTTAGCCAAAACATTCAGTACTTC. As protein: CSAAQGYSRFVSQNIQYF.

At least ten counts were recorded for this clonotype. This chain joins TRBV20-1 and TRBJ2-3, with 8 bases that match TRBD2. The CDR3 sequence is 16 residues long. Per the germline V gene, CDR1 is DFQATT and CDR2 is SNEGSKA (reference sequence). V was pared by 3 bases and J by 2 bases, with 10 bases of the junction left unmatched. CDR3 region: CSASAQSGGITDTQYF. CDR3 bases: TGCAGTGCTAGCGCCCAAAGCGGGGGCATCACAGATACGCAGTATTTT.

The genes are TRBV10-3 and TRBJ1-1; weak D call: TRBD1 (5 bases). Between the trimmed V and J ends, which lost 6 bases and 4 bases, there was a span of 15 bases. This CDR3 is built from 14 residues. Germline lookup yields CDR1 ENHRY and CDR2 SYGVKD. This CDR3 is CAIRDQGRGTEAFF. The CDR3, as DNA: TGTGCCATCAGGGATCAGGGTCGCGGCACTGAAGCTTTCTTT.

The gene calls are TRBV11-2 and TRBJ2-2; TRBD1 matches 8 bases. V lost 7 bases and J lost 7; bases outside the gene matches: 17. The V gene's germline CDR1 is SGHAT and CDR2 FQNNGV. The CDR3 loop spans 17 amino acids. The CDR3 DNA sequence: TGTGCCAGCATCACCGCGGACAGGGTATCCTTCAACGGGGAGCTGTTTTTT. It codes for CASITADRVSFNGELFF.

The CDR3 nucleotides are TGTGCCAGCAGCCAAATCCTGGGACTACAGGAGACCCAGTACTTC. It yields the protein CASSQILGLQETQYF. The rearrangement joins TRBV3-1 to TRBJ2-5, with 7 bases that match TRBD2. This CDR3 region has 15 residues. Germline lookup yields CDR1 LGHDT and CDR2 YNNKEL (reference sequence). J lost 5 bases, V lost 2 bases, and 8 bases had no gene match.

This chain uses TRBV2 with TRBJ2-5, with 9 positions matching TRBD2. This CDR3 contains 11 residues. Germline loops: CDR1 SNHLY, CDR2 FYNNEI. Unmatched junction bases numbered 6, after V lost 6 bases and J lost 13 bases. The CDR3 is CASRTSGLGYF. The CDR3 DNA is TGTGCCAGCAGGACTAGCGGCTTGGGGTACTTC.

On this clonotype itself: A read error may be the cause here, since a much bigger clone is one base away. The rearrangement uses TRBV6-2 or TRBV6-3 and TRBJ2-7; 9 bases map to TRBD1. The germline CDR1 and CDR2 sequences are MNHEY and SVGEGT. The V segment lost 8 bases and the J segment 3 bases; nucleotides outside the gene matches: 2. This CDR3 is built from 12 residues. CDR3 sequence reads: CASGDRVYEQYF. As DNA, the CDR3 is TGTGCCAGCGGGGACAGGGTCTACGAGCAGTACTTC.

The V and J genes are TRBV7-9 and TRBJ1-2; no definite D call. The V and J ends lost 5 bases and 8 bases respectively, with 21 bases between them. The CDR3 has 15 residues. Germline CDR1 SEHNR, CDR2 FQNEAQ (reference sequence). In DNA, the CDR3 is TGTGCCAGCAGCGGTGACCCCACTAACCCTTTCGGCTACACCTTC. It specifies CASSGDPTNPFGYTF.

As DNA, the CDR3 is TGCAGCGTCCGGACCCCTTTGGACACTGAAGCTTTCTTT. This gives the protein CSVRTPLDTEAFF. The rearrangement uses TRBV29-1 and TRBJ1-1; D is uncertain. Germline lookup yields CDR1 SQVTM and CDR2 ANQGSEA. The CDR3 is made up of 13 amino acids. Trimming removed 6 bases at V and 3 bases at J, with 14 bases between.

This clonotype occurred a few times. The chain is built from TRBV29-1 and TRBJ1-1; 8 positions agree with TRBD1. Germline V lookup: CDR1 SQVTM, CDR2 ANQGSEA. V was pared by 4 bases and J by 1 base, with 2 bases of the junction left unmatched. There are 13 residues in the CDR3. For the CDR3, the DNA is TGCAGCGTTGGTCAGGGGGCGAACACTGAAGCTTTCTTT. Its protein product is CSVGQGANTEAFF.

The chain carries TRBV12-3 or TRBV12-4 and TRBJ2-7; D is perhaps TRBD2 (6 bases). The J call may be incorrect, as the DNA end agrees better with TRBJ2-5. The CDR3 sequence is 15 residues long. The CDR3 bases are TGTGCCAGCAGTCCCGGGACTCCCCAGTCAGGGACCCAGTACTTC. This codes for CASSPGTPQSGTQYF.

The sample holds a few counts of this clonotype. The V and J genes are TRBV20-1 and TRBJ1-1; D ambiguous. This CDR3 region has 11 residues. CDR1 is DFQATT, CDR2 SNEGSKA, per germline (reference sequence). This CDR3 reads CATLWNTEAFF. CDR3 coding DNA: TGCGCCACGCTTTGGAACACTGAAGCTTTCTTT.

The rearrangement links TRBV12-3 or TRBV12-4 to TRBJ1-2; 7 nucleotides agree with TRBD1. CDR3 length equals 15 residues. Trimming took 6 bases from V and 0 from J; bases not matched to a gene: 7. The CDR3 nucleotides are TGTGCCAGCAGCCCGACAGGGTATGCTAACTATGGCTACACCTTC. It is translated as CASSPTGYANYGYTF.

The chain recombines TRBV5-1 with TRBJ2-6, with D possibly matching TRBD2 (6 bases). Germline V gives CDR1 SGHRS, CDR2 YFSETQ. The CDR3 covers 17 residues. The ends were cut back, 5 bases at V and 0 bases at J, with 15 bases in the middle. CDR3: CASSEGRGSSGANVLTF. In nucleotides, the CDR3 is TGCGCCAGCAGTGAAGGACGGGGGAGCTCTGGGGCCAACGTCCTGACTTTC.

This clonotype occurred a few times. The rearrangement links TRBV20-1 to TRBJ2-1; a possible D gene is TRBD2 (6 bases). The CDR3 spans 15 residues. V lost 0 bases and J 8 bases, leaving 17 bases between the germline ends. Germline CDR1 and CDR2: DFQATT and SNEGSKA (reference sequence). CDR3: CSARDGGWVYHEQFF. In DNA form, the CDR3 reads TGCAGTGCTAGAGATGGGGGGTGGGTTTACCATGAGCAGTTCTTC.

This clonotype was counted ten times or more. One junction end disagrees with the germline gene, perhaps due to a read error. This chain links TRBV5-1 with TRBJ2-1, with TRBD2 matching 12 bases. This CDR3 is 14 amino acids long. In germline, CDR1 is SGHRS, CDR2 YFSETQ. CDR3: CASSLAGGDNEQFF. In DNA form, the CDR3 reads TGTGCCAGCAGTCTAGCGGGGGGGGACAATGAGCAGTTCTTC.

In the case of this clonotype: Relative to the germline gene, one junction end is altered; a read error may explain this. This chain uses TRBV7-2 with TRBJ2-7, with TRBD1 matching over 9 bases. The CDR3 sequence is 14 residues long. CDR1 is SGHTA and CDR2 is FQGNSA in the germline V gene. In nucleotides, the CDR3 is TGTGTCAGCAGCGAACACAGGGGGCCCTACGAGCAGTACTTC. Translation: CVSSEHRGPYEQYF.